These T cell receptor beta chains were read from a single sample in a study of blood T cell repertoires in COVID-19. Measured with immunoSEQ multiplex PCR; TCRdb has only the in-frame clones, and not every one. The table shows some 130,000 clones, with more than 80% occurring only once. Sequencing used peripheral blood. The source of these receptors is a human donor in a cohort sampled during active COVID-19. The CDR3 runs from the conserved cysteine through the conserved F or W. D genes are given only for firm matches. Size tells how often a clone was seen (once, few, many) or the class of an expanded clone, and some rows leave it out.

j_gene | v_gene | d_gene | abundance | CDR3nt | CDR3aa
TRBJ2-2 | TRBV24-1 | NA | NA | TGTGCCACCAGTGATTTGTCACCGATCGGGTCCGGGGAGCTGTTTTTT | CATSDLSPIGSGELFF
TRBJ1-2 | TRBV15 | NA | once | TGTGCCACCTCACAGCGGGGGGCGGGTGGCTACACCTTC | CATSQRGAGGYTF
TRBJ1-5 | TRBV6-5 | NA | NA | TGTGCCAGCAGACCGTTTCCTAATAGCAATCAGCCCCAGCATTTT | CASRPFPNSNQPQHF
TRBJ2-2 | TRBV11-3 | NA | NA | TGTGCCAGCAGCCAGACGGGGGCCGGGGAGCTGTTTTTT | CASSQTGAGELFF
TRBJ2-1 | TRBV7-2 | TRBD1 | NA | TGTGCCAGCAGCAACCGACAGGGGGCCAATGAGCAGTTCTTC | CASSNRQGANEQFF
TRBJ2-1 | TRBV18 | TRBD2 | NA | TGTGCCAGCTCGGCACGAGGGACTAGCGGGGTCAGCTCCTACAATGAGCAGTTCTTC | CASSARGTSGVSSYNEQFF
TRBJ1-2 | TRBV24-1 | NA | NA | TGTGCCACCAGTGATCTCGTCTACACCTTC | CATSDLVYTF
TRBJ2-3 | TRBV5-8 | TRBD1 | NA | TGTGCCAGCAGCTTGGGGGTACAGGGGGCTTCAGATACGCAGTATTTT | CASSLGVQGASDTQYF
TRBJ1-2 | TRBV21-1 | NA | NA | TGTGCCAGCAGCCTGAGGGCTACCTATGGCTACACCTTC | CASSLRATYGYTF
TRBJ1-2 | TRBV2 | NA | NA | TGTGCCAGCAGACGGGACGGGGGGAACTATGGCTACACCTTC | CASRRDGGNYGYTF
TRBJ1-2 | TRBV5-6 | NA | NA | TGTGCCAGCAGCCCCCAAACCCCCAGGGAGGGGTTTTCTAACTATGGCTACACCTTC | CASSPQTPREGFSNYGYTF
TRBJ1-3 | TRBV27 | NA | once | TGTGCCAGCAGCCCCATCACATTAAACACCATATATTTT | CASSPITLNTIYF
TRBJ1-4 | TRBV5-5 | NA | NA | TGTGCCAGCAGCTTAAGGGGTGGTAATGAAAAACTGTTTTTT | CASSLRGGNEKLFF
TRBJ2-2 | TRBV12-3/TRBV12-4 | NA | once | TGTGCCACCTTCGCCGGGGAGCTGTTTTTT | CATFAGELFF
TRBJ1-4 | TRBV19 | NA | NA | TGTGCCAGTAGTATAGACACGGGAGCACAAAAACTGTTTTTT | CASSIDTGAQKLFF
TRBJ1-2 | TRBV6-2/TRBV6-3 | NA | NA | TGTGCCAGCAGACCTACAGGGCCTAGTGGCTACACCTTC | CASRPTGPSGYTF
TRBJ2-1 | TRBV10-2 | NA | NA | TGCGCCAGCAGTGAGTCGGCTGAATCCTACAATGAGCAGTTCTTC | CASSESAESYNEQFF
TRBJ2-6 | TRBV15 | TRBD1 | NA | TGTGCCACCAGCAGAGATACAGGGGTTGGGGCCAACGTCCTGACTTTC | CATSRDTGVGANVLTF
TRBJ1-2 | TRBV5-6 | NA | once | TGTGCCAGCAGCCCTGTTGGTGGGGGCAGAAACTATGGCTACACCTTC | CASSPVGGGRNYGYTF
TRBJ1-2 | TRBV6-6 | TRBD1 | once | TGTGCCAGCATAACCGACAGGGGGCTAGGTGGCTACACCTTC | CASITDRGLGGYTF
TRBJ1-2 | TRBV9 | NA | NA | TGTGCCAGCAGATTGACAGATACTAACTATGGCTACACCTTC | CASRLTDTNYGYTF
TRBJ2-3 | TRBV7-9 | NA | NA | TGTGCCAGCAGCCGAACGGGGGGCCGTACAGATACGCAGTATTTT | CASSRTGGRTDTQYF
TRBJ2-3 | TRBV12-5 | NA | NA | TGTGCTAGTGGCCGAGCAGGATTGACAGATACGCAGTATTTT | CASGRAGLTDTQYF
TRBJ1-3 | TRBV7-8 | NA | NA | TGTGCCAGCAGCTTAGTTTATGAGGGATTAAGCGGAAACACCATATATTTT | CASSLVYEGLSGNTIYF
TRBJ2-3 | TRBV10-3 | TRBD2 | NA | TGTGCCATCTACCGCGGGGGGAGAACAGATACGCAGTATTTT | CAIYRGGRTDTQYF
TRBJ2-7 | TRBV4-3 | TRBD1 | NA | TGCGCCAGCAGCCAAGATAGGACAGGGCCGAGCTCCTACGAGCAGTACTTC | CASSQDRTGPSSYEQYF
TRBJ2-3 | TRBV11-2 | NA | NA | TGTGCCAGCAGCTTAAGGGGCTCAGATACGCAGTATTTT | CASSLRGSDTQYF
TRBJ2-3 | TRBV27 | NA | medium-sized | TGTGCCAGCAGTCACCTAGGTAGCACAGATACGCAGTATTTT | CASSHLGSTDTQYF
TRBJ2-3 | TRBV9 | TRBD1 | NA | TGTGCCAGCAGCGTGTGGGACAGGGGCCCAGATACGCAGTATTTT | CASSVWDRGPDTQYF
TRBJ2-3 | TRBV9 | TRBD2 | NA | TGTGCCAGCAGCCCGCCGGGACTAGCGGGAGCAGATACGCAGTATTTT | CASSPPGLAGADTQYF
TRBJ1-2 | TRBV6-5 | NA | few | TGTGCCAGCAGCCAGGGGTTTGGCTACACCTTC | CASSQGFGYTF
TRBJ2-5 | TRBV6-2/TRBV6-3 | NA | NA | TGTGCCAGCAGTTACAGTGGCAGATTGTGGGAGACCCAGTACTTC | CASSYSGRLWETQYF
TRBJ2-2 | TRBV14 | NA | NA | TGTGCCAGCAGCCAAGTCAGGGTTGCGGCCGGGGAGCTGTTTTTT | CASSQVRVAAGELFF
TRBJ2-7 | TRBV7-9 | NA | NA | TGTGCCAGCAGCTTTCTAGGCCAAAGACGGGGGACTGACGAGCAGTACTTC | CASSFLGQRRGTDEQYF
TRBJ2-3 | TRBV6-5 | TRBD1 | once | TGTGCCTTGGAAGGACAGGGTGTTACGCAGTATTTT | CALEGQGVTQYF
TRBJ1-1 | TRBV3-1/TRBV3-2 | NA | NA | TGTGCCAGCAGCCAAGGAGTTATGAACACTGAAGCTTTCTTT | CASSQGVMNTEAFF
TRBJ1-2 | TRBV5-1 | TRBD1 | NA | TGCGCCAGCAGCGGGACAGGGGGCACCTATGGCTACACCTTC | CASSGTGGTYGYTF
TRBJ1-1 | TRBV9 | NA | few | TGTGCCAGCAGCGAAGCAGGGTCTCCTTTACTCACTGAAGCTTTCTTT | CASSEAGSPLLTEAFF
TRBJ2-5 | TRBV9 | TRBD1 | NA | TGTGCCAGCAGCGGTACAGGGGAAGAGACCCAGTACTTC | CASSGTGEETQYF
TRBJ2-2 | TRBV11-2 | TRBD2 | NA | TGTGCCAGCAGCTTTAGCGGGAGGGCCGTCGGGGAGCTGTTTTTT | CASSFSGRAVGELFF
TRBJ1-1 | TRBV5-1 | NA | NA | TGCGCCAGCAGAAGGGGTGTTGACACTGAAGCTTTCTTT | CASRRGVDTEAFF
TRBJ1-5 | TRBV7-8 | NA | NA | TGTGCCAGCAGTCCACGGGGCAATCAGCCCCAGCATTTT | CASSPRGNQPQHF